This entry concerns a single T cell receptor beta chain. Antigen unknown. Assay used: immunoSEQ multiplex PCR; TCRdb lists only in-frame clones, some missing. Among about 580,000 clones listed, roughly 98% were seen once. Germline V CDR1 and CDR2: SQVTM, ANQGSEA. The length of the CDR3 is 13 residues. Trimming left V 5 bases short and J 4 bases short, with 14 bases between. CD8 cells classed as naive were CD45RO-negative and positively selected for CCR7, excluding terminally differentiated effector memory CD45RA+ cells. The data were taken from a study of shared clonotypes between healthy human individuals. General observations from the study: Relative to their counterparts shared across all four donors, non-shared clonotypes exhibited diminished generation probabilities.

The sample comprised naive CD8+ T cells sorted from blood. The gene calls are TRBV29-1 and TRBJ1-2; possibly TRBD1 for D (6 bases). This receptor was taken from a young man in good health. CDR3 region: CSVWAGDGYGYTF. CDR3 DNA sequence: TGCAGCGTTTGGGCAGGGGATGGCTATGGCTACACCTTC. Filled out from reference TRBV29-1 and TRBJ1-2, the complete variable domain reads SAVISQKPSRDICQRGTSLTIQCQVDSQVTMMFWYRQQPGQSLTLIATANQGSEATYESGFVIDKFPISRPNLTFSTLTVSNMSPEDSSIYLCSVWAGDGYGYTFGSGTRLTVV.